This T cell receptor (beta chain) was captured by sequencing in a study of T cell responses to AZD1222 COVID-19 vaccine (dated by TCRdb to the early 2020s). General notes on the study: TCR sequencing was performed for 230 to 250 trial participants, of whom some 200 were given two doses of AZD1222 and around 25 were given two doses of MenACWY control vaccine. Trial participants were enrolled by age into 18-55, 56-69 and 70-plus year subgroups, with around 150, 28 and 57 TCR-sequenced participants respectively.

This clone was detected a few times. Its antigen specificity is not known. Base quality data are lacking; no much larger clone is found one base away. The time point label, as the study defines it: about 28 days (+/-7) after the second vaccine dose. Because spike-specific TCR depth and breadth did not differ between the two schedules, AZD1222 recipients who got a second dose at roughly 4 weeks were pooled with those who got a second dose at roughly 12 weeks. Vaccinee samples were obtained from the UK trials COV001 and COV002, which included a single-blind randomized controlled phase 2/3 trial of AZD1222 (ChAdOx1 nCoV-19) in healthy adults. For TCRbeta chain sequencing, PBMC samples were collected from trial participants at day 0 and at day 28 after the second dose. The CDR3 regions of human TCRbeta chains were analyzed by immunosequencing. The study's own analysis went as follows. Repertoire TCRs were matched against a reference library of SARS-CoV-2-specific TCRs generated with the MIRA antigen-specificity platform. Breadth was defined as the fraction of unique TCRs that were SARS-CoV-2-associated. Depth was defined as the fraction of total T cells that were SARS-CoV-2-associated. Using the MIRA data, every spike-specific TCR was mapped to the spike region that the TCR reacted to and assigned to either a CD4 or a CD8 class. Log10-transformed breadth and depth values were compared by one-way ANOVA with Sidak's multiple comparisons tests. In its TCRdb copy, this immuneACCESS table keeps in-frame sequences only and misses some clones. Where compared with another copy, unresolved V genes explain less than half of these, and the others have no known cause. V and J calls and clone size are those listed in that table; D and trimming were worked out from the DNA. The sample table records 90,000 to 120,000 clones; approximately 90% of these occur just once. The ten largest make up roughly 5% of the sample.

The research as a whole found: Nearly half of unique spike-specific TCRs reportedly recognized epitopes outside regions mutated in the B.1.351 and B.1.1.7 variants. Conclusions about previously exposed vaccinees were limited because only a handful of AZD1222 recipients were SARS-CoV-2 seropositive at baseline. Because no day 14 peak-response samples were available, repertoires were characterized only after the peak T cell response. Participants were mostly white British, with more females than males. The authors suggested clonal diversity may have been underestimated. A significant rise in spike-specific TCR breadth and depth was observed after two AZD1222 doses relative to day 0 and relative to MenACWY recipients. The whole spike protein was spanned by vaccine-associated CD4 TCRs, and dominant responses were seen in regions 160-218 and 743-854. In the small 56-69-year group, the increase in depth fell short of significance, most likely because of low power.

CDR1 and CDR2 were assigned from the germline V gene as KGHSH and LQKENI. There are 16 amino acids in the CDR3, from cysteine to phenylalanine inclusive. Of all the DNA, just the CDR3 is kept, 48 bases in frame from base 1. Deletion took 0 bases off V and 6 bases off J, with a span of 18 bases between the germline ends. This clonotype was obtained from an adult who received the AZD1222 COVID-19 vaccine. The sample was peripheral blood, taken 28 days after the second AZD1222 dose. The rearranged chain carries TRBV18 and TRBJ2-7; matching of 6 bases hints at TRBD1 as the D gene. CDR3 reads: CASSPPAAGDAGEQYF. At the DNA level, the sequence is TGTGCCAGCTCACCACCGGCGGCAGGGGATGCAGGCGAGCAGTACTTC.